The present entry profiles one T cell receptor beta chain with its context. In the original workflow: Estimates of nucleated cell counts were drawn from the amplification of reference gene primers. Libraries were prepared by immunoSEQ multiplex PCR; TCRdb keeps only in-frame clonotypes and omits some of them. V and J calls and clone size are as listed in that table; D and trimming were resolved from the DNA. Among fewer than 150,000 clones, about 88% were seen once, and the ten largest hold roughly 8.9%. This entry is derived from a study of blood T cell repertoires in COVID-19. The overall study: COVID-19 samples collected from the United States, Italy and Spain covered acute and convalescent phases. PBMCs, B-cell-depleted T cells, or T cells provided the cDNA or gDNA that made up the material.

V dropped 5 bases and J dropped 6; count of bases not matched to a gene: 5. The CDR3 contains 13 residues. Germline V gene lookup returns CDR1 SGHTA and CDR2 FQGNSA. The chain uses TRBV7-2 and TRBJ1-2; 8 nucleotides line up with TRBD1. The receptor was derived from a woman aged 70-85 years who had recovered from COVID-19. The specimen was peripheral blood. The CDR3 loop reads CASSPQGGNGYTF. In DNA form, the CDR3 reads TGTGCCAGCAGCCCACAGGGGGGGAATGGCTACACCTTC.